Shown below are 26 T cell receptor beta chains from a single sample sequenced in a study of blood T cell repertoires in COVID-19. Libraries were prepared by immunoSEQ multiplex PCR; TCRdb keeps only in-frame clonotypes and omits some of them. Among about 140,000 clones listed, over 80% were seen once. The sequenced material came from PBMCs or T cells enriched from blood (not recorded which). The receptors originated from a man in his sixties who had recovered from COVID-19.

As DNA, the CDR3 is TGCGCCAGCAGCTTGGCTACTGGCACCGGGGAGCTGTTTTTT. This translates into CASSLATGTGELFF. This chain connects TRBV5-1 to TRBJ2-2; D ambiguous. Looked up from germline, CDR1 is SGHRS and CDR2 is YFSETQ. CDR3 length equals 14 residues. The V gene lost 0 bases and the J gene lost 4 bases, with 7 bases spanning the gap.

The rearrangement joins TRBV28 to TRBJ1-1; 9 bases are a match to TRBD1. V was pared by 5 bases and J by 5 bases, with 9 bases of the junction left unmatched. Looked up from germline, CDR1 is MDHEN and CDR2 is SYDVKM. This CDR3 spans 15 amino acids. The CDR3, as DNA: TGTGCCAGCAGTCCCCCCGGGACAGGGAGAACTGAAGCTTTCTTT. This sequence encodes CASSPPGTGRTEAFF.

The chain has TRBV11-2 and TRBJ1-5; 9 bases align to TRBD1. The germline V gene has CDR1 SGHAT and CDR2 FQNNGV. V shed 5 bases and J 8 bases; nucleotides not matched to a gene: 10. CDR3 length: 15 amino acids. The CDR3 sequence: CASSAGQGRVEPQHF. The CDR3 DNA reads as TGTGCCAGCAGCGCCGGACAGGGGCGTGTGGAGCCCCAGCATTTT.

This clone came up once. This sequence joins TRBV7-8 and TRBJ2-1; 10 bases agree with TRBD2. V shed 5 bases, J shed 8 bases, and the junction held 6 bases outside the gene matches. CDR3 length equals 14 residues. From germline, CDR1 is SGHVS and CDR2 FQNEAQ. The CDR3 sequence is CASSESGGVDEQFF. In nucleotides, the CDR3 is TGTGCCAGCAGCGAAAGCGGGGGGGTGGATGAGCAGTTCTTC.

This chain joins TRBV2 and TRBJ1-4, with 7 bases identical to TRBD1. CDR1 SNHLY and CDR2 FYNNEI come from the germline V gene. The CDR3 is made up of 14 amino acids. V shed 6 bases and J 5 bases; nucleotides not matched to a gene: 6. The CDR3 bases are TGTGCCAGCAGATCAGGGGGGCGAAATGAAAAACTGTTTTTT. Its protein is CASRSGGRNEKLFF.

The chain uses TRBV18 and TRBJ2-7; maybe TRBD2 (5 bases). This CDR3 contains 12 residues. V dropped 0 bases and J dropped 5 bases, with 5 bases sitting between them. CDR1 is KGHSH and CDR2 is LQKENI in the germline V gene. CDR3 loop: CASSPPSDEQYF. The CDR3 coding sequence is TGTGCCAGCTCACCACCTAGCGACGAGCAGTACTTC.

The V gene is TRBV18, the J gene TRBJ2-7, with 9 bases identical to TRBD1. V lost 3 bases and J lost 7; bases outside the gene matches: 16. Germline V gene lookup returns CDR1 KGHSH and CDR2 LQKENI. The CDR3 spans 17 residues. Here the CDR3 reads CASSPTRPGQGMREQYF. CDR3 DNA: TGTGCCAGCTCACCTACTCGGCCGGGACAGGGAATGCGGGAGCAGTACTTC.

The chain uses TRBV19 and TRBJ1-5; possibly TRBD1 for D (5 bases). The CDR3 consists of 14 residues. CDR1 is LNHDA, CDR2 SQIVND, per germline (reference sequence). V was cut by 5 bases and J by 3 bases, with 11 bases left in between. CDR3 protein: CASSVRDFNQPQHF. CDR3 nucleotides: TGTGCCAGTAGTGTCCGGGACTTCAATCAGCCCCAGCATTTT.

The chain has TRBV24-1 and TRBJ2-2, with 8 nucleotides matching TRBD1. CDR3 length equals 15 residues. Trimming took 5 bases from V and 3 from J; bases not matched to a gene: 4. Per germline, CDR1 KGHDR and CDR2 SFDVKD. CDR3 loop: CATSALTGDTGELFF. CDR3 bases: TGTGCCACCAGTGCCTTGACAGGGGACACCGGGGAGCTGTTTTTT.

Many counts were recorded for this clone. The chain has TRBV4-2 and TRBJ1-1; a weak D match, TRBD1 (6 bases). Germline CDR1 reads LGHNA; CDR2 reads YNFKEQ. Between the trimmed V and J ends, which lost 4 bases and 3 bases, there was a span of 27 bases. The CDR3 has 19 amino acids. CDR3: CASSRLQYGNKGVDTEAFF. Here the CDR3 DNA reads TGTGCCAGCAGCCGACTTCAGTATGGGAACAAGGGGGTGGACACTGAAGCTTTCTTT.

This chain joins TRBV19 and TRBJ1-2; the D gene is possibly TRBD1 (6 bases). V was clipped by 6 bases and J by 8 bases, with 19 bases between them. CDR1 is LNHDA and CDR2 is SQIVND in the germline V gene (reference sequence). This CDR3 has 14 residues. The CDR3 bases are TGTGCCAGTAGCCAACAGGGAGTGACGAGAGGCTACACCTTC. Protein: CASSQQGVTRGYTF.

The chain combines TRBV27 with TRBJ1-2; D gene uncertain. V was shortened by 4 bases and J by 2 bases, with 5 bases between the two germline ends. The CDR3 is 12 residues long. Germline lookup yields CDR1 MNHEY and CDR2 SMNVEV (reference sequence). CDR3 nucleotide sequence: TGTGCCAGCAGTTCTACGAACTATGGCTACACCTTC. Encoded protein: CASSSTNYGYTF.

The chain uses TRBV5-5 and TRBJ1-5; 8 bases map to TRBD1. Germline CDR1 SGHKS, CDR2 YYEKEE (reference sequence). The length of the CDR3 is 15 residues. V lost 2 bases, J lost 5 bases, and 6 bases stayed unmatched. CDR3 in amino acids: CASSFRGQAHQPQHF. CDR3 coding DNA: TGTGCCAGCAGCTTCAGGGGGCAGGCTCATCAGCCCCAGCATTTT.

The rearrangement uses TRBV12-3 or TRBV12-4 and TRBJ2-3, with TRBD2 identical over 7 bases. The CDR3 spans 13 residues. V dropped 7 bases and J dropped 4; count of bases not matched to a gene: 5. CDR3 region: CASNGRWADTQYF. Written as DNA, the CDR3 is TGTGCCAGCAACGGGAGGTGGGCAGATACGCAGTATTTT.

The V and J genes are TRBV20-1 and TRBJ1-1; D gene uncertain. V dropped 3 bases and J dropped 4 bases, with 12 bases sitting between them. This CDR3 is 13 amino acids long. CDR1 DFQATT and CDR2 SNEGSKA come from the germline V gene (reference sequence). The DNA of the CDR3 is TGCAGTGCTAGTCGGGAGGTGGCCACTGAAGCTTTCTTT. Translated, it gives CSASREVATEAFF.

V usage is TRBV6-4 and J usage is TRBJ2-3, with D maybe TRBD1 (6 bases). CDR1 is MRHNA, CDR2 SNTAGT, per germline. The V and J ends lost 6 bases and 2 bases respectively, with 15 bases between them. This CDR3 comprises 15 residues. The CDR3 region is CASSNLGAPTDTQYF. The CDR3 region has the DNA TGTGCCAGCAGCAACCTGGGGGCCCCCACAGATACGCAGTATTTT.

The chain links TRBV19 to TRBJ1-1; TRBD1 aligns across 7 bases. Trimming took 3 bases from V and 5 from J; bases not matched to a gene: 3. This CDR3 region has 13 residues. CDR1 is LNHDA and CDR2 is SQIVND in the germline V gene (reference sequence). The CDR3 DNA reads TGTGCCAGTAGTATCGACAGGGAGACTGAAGCTTTCTTT. Translating gives CASSIDRETEAFF.

The chain combines TRBV15 with TRBJ2-1; D gene ambiguous. This CDR3 has 12 amino acids. Germline V gene data show CDR1 as LNHNV and CDR2 as YYDKDF (reference sequence). Trimming took 4 bases from V and 2 from J, leaving 3 bases between them. The CDR3, as DNA: TGTGCCACCAGCACTACCTACAATGAGCAGTTCTTC. It yields the protein CATSTTYNEQFF.

DNA for the CDR3: TGTGCCAGTAGTATTACCTCCGGGACAGGGGACCGCGAGACCCAGTACTTC. Translating it yields CASSITSGTGDRETQYF. The chain combines TRBV19 with TRBJ2-5; 10 nucleotides align to TRBD1. The V gene end was trimmed by 3 bases and the J gene end by 5 bases; junction bases not matched to a gene: 12. Per the germline V gene, CDR1 is LNHDA and CDR2 is SQIVND (reference sequence). CDR3 length: 17 amino acids. The variable domain in full, with the rest retrieved from reference TRBV19 and TRBJ2-5, is DGGITQSPKYLFRKEGQNVTLSCEQNLNHDAMYWYRQDPGQGLRLIYYSQIVNDFQKGDIAEGYSVSREKKESFPLTVTSAQKNPTAFYLCASSITSGTGDRETQYFGPGTRLLVL.

The genes are TRBV28 and TRBJ1-6; TRBD1 aligns across 9 bases. V lost 6 bases, J lost 9 bases, and 9 bases stayed unmatched. This CDR3 has 15 residues. Germline CDR1 and CDR2: MDHEN and SYDVKM. The DNA of the CDR3 is TGTGCCAGCAGCCTCAATTGGGACAGGGCTTCACCCCTCCACTTT. Its translation is CASSLNWDRASPLHF.

This clone appeared once. The rearrangement links TRBV7-9 to TRBJ1-1; no clear D. The CDR3 loop spans 14 amino acids. Germline loops: CDR1 SEHNR, CDR2 FQNEAQ (reference sequence). Trimming left V 2 bases short and J 7 bases short, with 14 bases between. For the CDR3, the DNA is TGTGCCAGCAGCTTATCGGTGTATACAGTTGAAGCTTTCTTT. Protein product: CASSLSVYTVEAFF.

This clone showed up just once. V is TRBV5-1 and J is TRBJ1-1; tentatively, D is TRBD1 (5 bases). This CDR3 comprises 14 residues. V lost 4 bases, J lost 1 base, and 11 bases lay in between. Germline V gene lookup returns CDR1 SGHRS and CDR2 YFSETQ. DNA for the CDR3: TGCGCCAGCAGCCCGGACACATCGAACACTGAAGCTTTCTTT. Its protein is CASSPDTSNTEAFF.

The chain employs TRBV3-1 (or the pseudogene TRBV3-2) and TRBJ1-1; no clear D gene. The CDR3 totals 14 residues. Germline-derived CDR1 and CDR2 are LGHDT and YNNKEL (reference sequence). Trimming shortened V by 4 bases and J by 2 bases, and 11 bases separated the two germline ends. The CDR3 DNA follows: TGTGCCAGCAGCCCAAACTCAGGAAACACTGAAGCTTTCTTT. Translation gives CASSPNSGNTEAFF.

The rearrangement joins TRBV5-8 to TRBJ1-2; 11 bases agree with TRBD1. This CDR3 is 14 amino acids long. The J segment lost 12 bases and the V segment lost 1 base, leaving 8 bases of the junction unmatched. Germline CDR1 SGHTS, CDR2 YDEGEE. DNA of the CDR3: TGTGCCAGCAGCTTGTGGGGACAGGGGGTGGCGAACACCTTC. Its translation is CASSLWGQGVANTF. Looking up the rest from reference TRBV5-8 and TRBJ1-2 gives the full variable domain: EAGVTQSPTHLIKTRGQQATLRCSPISGHTSVYWYQQALGLGLQFLLWYDEGEERNRGNFPPRFSGRQFPNYSSELNVNALELEDSALYLCASSLWGQGVANTFGSGTRLTVV.

The rearrangement joins TRBV7-8 to TRBJ2-7; 7 bases map to TRBD1. Looked up from germline, CDR1 is SGHVS and CDR2 is FQNEAQ. The trim removed 5 bases at V and 2 bases at J, leaving 9 bases unmatched. The CDR3 spans 15 residues. This CDR3 is CASSTYRGPPYEQYF. In DNA, the CDR3 is TGTGCCAGCAGCACCTACAGGGGACCCCCCTACGAGCAGTACTTC.

This chain joins TRBV28 and TRBJ2-5; the D gene is possibly TRBD2 (5 bases). Germline lookup yields CDR1 MDHEN and CDR2 SYDVKM. V dropped 2 bases and J dropped 5 bases, with 9 bases sitting between them. The length of the CDR3 is 13 residues. CDR3 loop: CASSLAGGETQYF. CDR3 bases: TGTGCCAGCAGTTTAGCAGGCGGGGAGACCCAGTACTTC.